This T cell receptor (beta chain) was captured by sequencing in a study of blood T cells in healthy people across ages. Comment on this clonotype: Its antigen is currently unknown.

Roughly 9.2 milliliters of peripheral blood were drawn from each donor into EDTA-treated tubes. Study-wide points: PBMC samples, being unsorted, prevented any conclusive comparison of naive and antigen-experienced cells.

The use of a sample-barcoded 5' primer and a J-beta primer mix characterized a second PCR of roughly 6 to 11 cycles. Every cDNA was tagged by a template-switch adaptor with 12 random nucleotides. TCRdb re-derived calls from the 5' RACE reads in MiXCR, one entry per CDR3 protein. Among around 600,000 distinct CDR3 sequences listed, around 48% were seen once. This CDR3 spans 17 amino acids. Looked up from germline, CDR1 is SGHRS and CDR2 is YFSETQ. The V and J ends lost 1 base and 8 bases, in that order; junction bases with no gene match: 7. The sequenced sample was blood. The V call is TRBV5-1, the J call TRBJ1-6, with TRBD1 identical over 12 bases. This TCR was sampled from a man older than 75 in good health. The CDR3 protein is CASSLKTGTGGDSPLHF. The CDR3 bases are TGCGCCAGCAGCTTGAAAACCGGGACAGGGGGCGATTCACCCCTCCACTTT.